These 19 T cell receptor beta chains originate from one sample sequenced in a study of shared clonotypes between healthy human individuals. Naive CD8 cells comprised CD45RO-negative, CCR7-positively selected cells, excluding terminally differentiated effector memory CD45RA+ cells. Produced via immunoSEQ multiplex PCR; TCRdb's table is partial and in-frame only. Of around 2,000,000 clones in the sample, roughly 91% were seen once. The specimen was naive CD8+ T cells from PBMCs. The receptors derive from a man younger than 35 in good health. Some clones in this sample may be carry-over from other donors' samples.

This chain joins TRBV19 and TRBJ1-3; 8 nucleotides match TRBD1. This CDR3 is built from 15 residues. After removal of 9 bases from V and 3 bases from J, the junction contained 10 bases not matched to a gene. Germline V CDR1 and CDR2: LNHDA, SQIVND (reference sequence). CDR3 coding DNA: TGTGCCAGCCAGGGGGTGACAGGGGATGGAAACACCATATATTTT. Amino acids: CASQGVTGDGNTIYF.

As regards this clone: Other DNA sequences in the same sample also yield this CDR3. The rearrangement joins TRBV9 to TRBJ2-7, with TRBD2 matching over 10 bases. Germline CDR1 and CDR2: SGDLS and YYNGEE. V lost 2 bases and J lost 2; bases outside the gene matches: 4. This CDR3 spans 15 amino acids. The DNA of the CDR3 is TGTGCCAGCAGCGTCGTAGCGGGAGGAGCCTACGAGCAGTACTTC. Encoded protein: CASSVVAGGAYEQYF.

The chain couples TRBV27 to TRBJ2-5; D is ambiguous. The CDR3 consists of 13 residues. The germline V gene has CDR1 MNHEY and CDR2 SMNVEV (reference sequence). V gave up 4 bases and J gave up 0 bases, with 6 bases separating them. The CDR3 loop reads CASSSKYQETQYF. The CDR3 coding sequence is TGTGCCAGCAGTTCCAAGTACCAAGAGACCCAGTACTTC.

J is TRBJ1-2 and V is TRBV7-9; 8 nucleotides line up with TRBD1. Germline loops: CDR1 SEHNR, CDR2 FQNEAQ (reference sequence). This CDR3 contains 14 residues. V lost 5 bases and J lost 4; bases outside the gene matches: 6. In DNA, the CDR3 is TGTGCCAGCAGCCTCCGGGACAGGCCCTATGGCTACACCTTC. Encoded protein: CASSLRDRPYGYTF.

The V gene is TRBV28, the J gene TRBJ1-5; a possible D gene is TRBD1 (6 bases). Trimming removed 5 bases from V and 1 base from J, with 12 bases in between. The CDR3 contains 15 residues. Germline CDR1 and CDR2: MDHEN and SYDVKM. The CDR3 here is CASSPRDISNQPQHF. The DNA of the CDR3 is TGTGCCAGCAGTCCCCGGGACATAAGCAATCAGCCCCAGCATTTT. Filled out from reference TRBV28 and TRBJ1-5, the complete variable domain reads DVKVTQSSRYLVKRTGEKVFLECVQDMDHENMFWYRQDPGLGLRLIYFSYDVKMKEKGDIPEGYSVSREKKERFSLILESASTNQTSMYLCASSPRDISNQPQHFGDGTRLSIL.

As concerns this clone: The junction differs from germline at one of its ends, possibly a read error. The chain couples TRBV6-5 to TRBJ2-7, with TRBD1 as a possible D gene (6 bases). Germline V gene data show CDR1 as MNHEY and CDR2 as SVGAGI. This CDR3 has 14 amino acids. The CDR3 DNA reads as TGTGCCAGCAGTTTCTACAGGGAATCCTCCGAGCAGTACTTC. This translates into CASSFYRESSEQYF.

The chain combines TRBV19 with TRBJ1-1; tentative D call: TRBD1 (5 bases). The V gene lost 9 bases and the J gene lost 3 bases, with 11 bases spanning the gap. CDR1 and CDR2 from the germline V gene are LNHDA and SQIVND (reference sequence). The CDR3 covers 12 residues. The CDR3 sequence: CASRDGYTEAFF. CDR3 DNA: TGTGCCAGCAGGGACGGATACACTGAAGCTTTCTTT.

This clone has only one observation. The rearrangement uses TRBV4-2 and TRBJ2-1; D gene unclear. The CDR3 length is 16 residues. The V gene lost 1 base and the J gene lost 0 bases, with 10 bases spanning the gap. Germline assignment: CDR1 LGHNA and CDR2 YNFKEQ. In nucleotides, the CDR3 is TGTGCCAGCAGCCAAGTGATCTGGAGCTCCTACAATGAGCAGTTCTTC. Amino acid sequence: CASSQVIWSSYNEQFF.

The rearrangement links TRBV9 to TRBJ2-7, with 9 bases matching TRBD2. Losses at the gene ends were 0 bases for V and 6 bases for J; bases not matched to a gene: 7. Germline CDR1 reads SGDLS; CDR2 reads YYNGEE. The CDR3 consists of 15 residues. The CDR3 region is CASSVAGGRAVEQYF. As DNA, the CDR3 is TGTGCCAGCAGCGTAGCGGGCGGGAGGGCCGTCGAGCAGTACTTC.

The chain employs TRBV28 and TRBJ1-1; 7 positions agree with TRBD1. The CDR3 is 14 residues long. Germline V gives CDR1 MDHEN, CDR2 SYDVKM. The V and J ends lost 3 bases and 8 bases, in that order; junction bases with no gene match: 9. The CDR3 sequence is CASSFNRGGDEAFF. CDR3 nucleotide sequence: TGTGCCAGCAGTTTCAACAGGGGAGGGGACGAAGCTTTCTTT.

For this clone: The sample contains more than one DNA sequence encoding this CDR3. This chain uses TRBV27 with TRBJ1-1; 8 positions match TRBD1. Germline V gives CDR1 MNHEY, CDR2 SMNVEV (reference sequence). V shed 1 base and J 5 bases; nucleotides not matched to a gene: 0. This CDR3 region has 13 residues. The CDR3 DNA reads TGTGCCAGCAGTTTATACAGGGGGACTGAAGCTTTCTTT. The encoded protein is CASSLYRGTEAFF.

This rearrangement joins TRBV19 to TRBJ2-7, with TRBD2 identical over 9 bases. In germline, CDR1 is LNHDA, CDR2 SQIVND (reference sequence). Trimming took 5 bases from V and 4 from J; bases not matched to a gene: 12. This CDR3 contains 16 residues. The CDR3 is CASSPLATSGYYEQYF. The CDR3 DNA reads as TGTGCCAGTAGTCCCCTGGCGACTAGCGGATATTACGAGCAGTACTTC. The complete variable domain, with remaining parts taken from reference TRBV19 and TRBJ2-7, reads DGGITQSPKYLFRKEGQNVTLSCEQNLNHDAMYWYRQDPGQGLRLIYYSQIVNDFQKGDIAEGYSVSREKKESFPLTVTSAQKNPTAFYLCASSPLATSGYYEQYFGPGTRLTVT.

As concerns this clone: Different DNA sequences within this sample yield the same CDR3. The chain employs TRBV28 and TRBJ2-3, with 7 bases that match TRBD1. The ends lost 3 bases at V and 1 base at J; junction bases unmatched: 4. CDR3 length: 15 amino acids. CDR1 and CDR2 (germline): MDHEN, SYDVKM. CDR3 sequence (DNA): TGTGCCAGCAGTTTGCGAACAGGGGGCACAGATACGCAGTATTTT. Its translation: CASSLRTGGTDTQYF.

V usage is TRBV28 and J usage is TRBJ1-1, with D possibly TRBD1 on 5 matching bases. Between the trimmed V and J ends, which lost 4 bases and 5 bases, there was a span of 14 bases. Germline-derived CDR1 and CDR2 are MDHEN and SYDVKM. CDR3 size: 14 residues. The CDR3 DNA follows: TGTGCCAGCAGTTATAACAGGAGAAGGACTGAAGCTTTCTTT. Its protein is CASSYNRRRTEAFF.

Note on this clone: One end of the junction varies from germline; a read error may be responsible. The rearrangement joins TRBV4-3 to TRBJ2-3, with TRBD2 matching over 7 bases. This CDR3 spans 17 amino acids. Per germline, CDR1 LGHNA and CDR2 YSLEER. The CDR3 sequence: CASSQDVGLAAQNRLDF. In DNA, the CDR3 is TGCGCCAGCAGCCAAGACGTAGGGCTAGCGGCCCAAAACCGCCTCGATTTT.

This chain uses TRBV2 with TRBJ1-3; D is uncertain. CDR3 length: 14 residues. CDR1 is SNHLY, CDR2 FYNNEI, per germline. Trimming took off 3 bases at V and 1 base at J, with 7 bases between the two ends. For the CDR3, the DNA is TGTGCCAGCAGTGATTGGTTGTCTGGAAACACCATATATTTT. The encoded protein is CASSDWLSGNTIYF.

This chain joins TRBV5-6 and TRBJ2-7, with D tentatively TRBD1 or TRBD2 (5 bases each). The CDR3 totals 13 residues. The germline V and J ends were trimmed by 4 bases and 2 bases, with 10 bases remaining between them. CDR1 and CDR2 (germline): SGHDT, YYEEEE. The CDR3 DNA follows: TGTGCCAGCAGCACGGGACCCACCTACGAGCAGTACTTC. Protein product: CASSTGPTYEQYF.

Of note for this clone: The sample has other DNA sequences that encode this CDR3 too. V gene TRBV7-9 combines with J gene TRBJ2-3; maybe TRBD2 (5 bases). Germline loops: CDR1 SEHNR, CDR2 FQNEAQ (reference sequence). CDR3 size: 12 residues. Between the trimmed V and J ends, which lost 5 bases and 5 bases, there was a span of 8 bases. This CDR3 is CASSLGLDTQYF. The CDR3 nucleotides read TGTGCCAGCAGCCTAGGACTAGATACGCAGTATTTT.

V gene TRBV5-4 combines with J gene TRBJ2-7; the D gene is possibly TRBD2 (5 bases). The CDR3 contains 11 residues. V was pared by 4 bases and J by 5 bases, with 7 bases between. The germline V gene has CDR1 SGHNT and CDR2 YYREEE (reference sequence). This CDR3 reads CASSPGDEQYF. CDR3 coding DNA: TGTGCCAGCAGCCCCGGGGACGAGCAGTACTTC. The whole variable domain, remainder taken from reference TRBV5-4 and TRBJ2-7, is ETGVTQSPTHLIKTRGQQVTLRCSSQSGHNTVSWYQQALGQGPQFIFQYYREEENGRGNFPPRFSGLQFPNYSSELNVNALELDDSALYLCASSPGDEQYFGPGTRLTVT.